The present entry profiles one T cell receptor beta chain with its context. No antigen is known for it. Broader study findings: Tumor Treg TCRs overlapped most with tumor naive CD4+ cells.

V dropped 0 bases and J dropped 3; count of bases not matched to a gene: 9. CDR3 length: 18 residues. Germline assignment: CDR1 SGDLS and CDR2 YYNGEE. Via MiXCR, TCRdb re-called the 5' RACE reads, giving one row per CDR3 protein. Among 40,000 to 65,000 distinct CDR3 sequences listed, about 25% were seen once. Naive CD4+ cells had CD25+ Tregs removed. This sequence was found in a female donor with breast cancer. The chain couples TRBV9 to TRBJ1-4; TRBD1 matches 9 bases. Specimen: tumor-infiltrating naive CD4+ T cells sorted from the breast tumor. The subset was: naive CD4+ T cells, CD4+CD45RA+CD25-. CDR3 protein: CASSVGTGGEVANEKLFF. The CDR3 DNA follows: TGTGCCAGCAGCGTAGGAACAGGGGGCGAGGTGGCTAATGAAAAACTGTTTTTT.